Listed below are T cell receptor beta chains from one sample, sequenced in a study of response to subunit inactivated influenza vaccine. MiXCR, run by TCRdb on the RT-PCR reads, gives a single entry per CDR3 protein. The data show around 760,000 distinct CDR3 sequences, more than 11% seen once. Sequencing was performed on PBMCs from blood, taken approximately 15 days before vaccination. Receptors originate from a man in his fifties who received an inactivated influenza vaccine. Each CDR3 is given with its conserved first and last residue. The D gene is left open where the match is weak. For some rows the clone size is stated as once, few or many, or as a class when expanded; others skip it.

j_gene: TRBJ2-3; v_gene: TRBV2; abundance: few; d_gene: NA; CDR3nt: TGTGCCAGCAGGGGAGACACCGCAGATACGCAGTATTTT; CDR3aa: CASRGDTADTQYF
j_gene: TRBJ1-1; v_gene: TRBV4-2; abundance: few; d_gene: NA; CDR3nt: TGTGCCAGCAGCCAAGATCTCGGGCAAGCTTTCTTT; CDR3aa: CASSQDLGQAFF
j_gene: TRBJ1-4; v_gene: TRBV24-1; abundance: NA; d_gene: NA; CDR3nt: TGTGCCACCAGTGATCGTTGGGGAGGCGAAAAACTGTTTTTT; CDR3aa: CATSDRWGGEKLFF
j_gene: TRBJ1-5; v_gene: TRBV7-7; abundance: NA; d_gene: NA; CDR3nt: TGTGCTAGCAGCACACCCCAGGGAGGTCAGCCCCAGCATTTT; CDR3aa: CASSTPQGGQPQHF
j_gene: TRBJ1-4; v_gene: TRBV19; abundance: NA; d_gene: NA; CDR3nt: TGTGCCAGTAGCGGGACCGCTAATGAAAAACTGTTTTTT; CDR3aa: CASSGTANEKLFF
j_gene: TRBJ2-2; v_gene: TRBV7-6; abundance: NA; d_gene: TRBD1; CDR3nt: TGTGCCAGCAGCTTAGCAGGAGGACAGGGGGCCGGGGAGCTGTTTTTT; CDR3aa: CASSLAGGQGAGELFF
j_gene: TRBJ2-1; v_gene: TRBV7-2; abundance: NA; d_gene: NA; CDR3nt: TGTGCCAGCAGCTTAGAAGGTGGCCGGAAGCAGTTCTTC; CDR3aa: CASSLEGGRKQFF
j_gene: TRBJ2-1; v_gene: TRBV20-1; abundance: few; d_gene: TRBD2; CDR3nt: TGCAGTGCTAGAGATACTAGCGGGGGTAAGGCTATAAATGAGCAGTTCTTC; CDR3aa: CSARDTSGGKAINEQFF
j_gene: TRBJ2-7; v_gene: TRBV2; abundance: many; d_gene: TRBD1; CDR3nt: TGTGCCAGCGACCCCGGGACAGGGGCCATCTACGAGCAGTACTTC; CDR3aa: CASDPGTGAIYEQYF
j_gene: TRBJ2-4; v_gene: TRBV11-1; abundance: few; d_gene: NA; CDR3nt: TGTGCCAGCAGCAGGGGGACGGCCAAAAACATTCAGTACTTC; CDR3aa: CASSRGTAKNIQYF
j_gene: TRBJ2-3; v_gene: TRBV6-2/TRBV6-3; abundance: few; d_gene: TRBD1; CDR3nt: TGTGCCTGCTGGGACAGGCGCGGCACAGATACGCAGTATTTT; CDR3aa: CACWDRRGTDTQYF
j_gene: TRBJ2-5; v_gene: TRBV7-2; abundance: few; d_gene: NA; CDR3nt: TGTGCCAGCAGCCGCTGGAGGGCCGAGACCCAGTACTTC; CDR3aa: CASSRWRAETQYF
j_gene: TRBJ2-5; v_gene: TRBV28; abundance: few; d_gene: NA; CDR3nt: TGTGCAGGAGGCGGGCGGGGTAGTATCCAAGAGACCCAGTACTTC; CDR3aa: CAGGGRGSIQETQYF
j_gene: TRBJ2-1; v_gene: TRBV4-3; abundance: NA; d_gene: NA; CDR3nt: TGCGCCAGCAGCCAAGAACAGGGGGGGAGTAAGAATGAGCAGTTCTTC; CDR3aa: CASSQEQGGSKNEQFF
j_gene: TRBJ2-1; v_gene: TRBV29-1; abundance: NA; d_gene: TRBD2; CDR3nt: TGCAGCGCTCTATCTTACAGCGGGAGCTCCTACAATGAGCAGTTCTTC; CDR3aa: CSALSYSGSSYNEQFF
j_gene: TRBJ2-7; v_gene: TRBV7-4; abundance: NA; d_gene: NA; CDR3nt: TGTGCCAGCAGCTCAAACGAAGGGCCCCACGAGCAGTACTTC; CDR3aa: CASSSNEGPHEQYF